The clone carrying this T cell receptor (beta chain) was seen ten or more times. The time point: newly diagnosed GD, antithyroid drugs for less than 3 months. From RNA extracted from PBMCs, the TCR library was made. This specimen comes from a study of regulatory T cells in long-lasting Graves disease. Sequencing libraries for TCR beta were prepared with iRepertoire HTBI primers and Arm-PCR of CDR3 regions. TCRdb redid the calling of the multiplex PCR reads with MiXCR, one entry per CDR3 protein. The repertoire holds hundreds of thousands of distinct CDR3 sequences, with 13% as singletons. Germline CDR1 is ENHRY and CDR2 is SYGVKD. The length of the CDR3 is 13 residues. V lost 5 bases and J 1 base, leaving 8 bases between the germline ends. A further study also used this sample, focusing on T cells in Graves' hyperthyroidism and ophthalmopathy. In that study: The patients, who ranged from 18 to 65 in age, presented with newly diagnosed hyperthyroidism lasting under 2 months. Before onset, ophthalmopathy was predicted by the model a median roughly 6.4 months earlier.

This sequence joins TRBV10-3 and TRBJ1-1; unclear D gene. The receptor comes from a man aged 25 to 45 with Graves disease. Sequences were derived from peripheral blood mononuclear cells (PBMCs), sampled at new diagnosis, from a patient treated with antithyroid drugs. The CDR3 bases are TGTGCCATCAGTCTGGACGGGAACACTGAAGCTTTCTTT. Translation gives CAISLDGNTEAFF.